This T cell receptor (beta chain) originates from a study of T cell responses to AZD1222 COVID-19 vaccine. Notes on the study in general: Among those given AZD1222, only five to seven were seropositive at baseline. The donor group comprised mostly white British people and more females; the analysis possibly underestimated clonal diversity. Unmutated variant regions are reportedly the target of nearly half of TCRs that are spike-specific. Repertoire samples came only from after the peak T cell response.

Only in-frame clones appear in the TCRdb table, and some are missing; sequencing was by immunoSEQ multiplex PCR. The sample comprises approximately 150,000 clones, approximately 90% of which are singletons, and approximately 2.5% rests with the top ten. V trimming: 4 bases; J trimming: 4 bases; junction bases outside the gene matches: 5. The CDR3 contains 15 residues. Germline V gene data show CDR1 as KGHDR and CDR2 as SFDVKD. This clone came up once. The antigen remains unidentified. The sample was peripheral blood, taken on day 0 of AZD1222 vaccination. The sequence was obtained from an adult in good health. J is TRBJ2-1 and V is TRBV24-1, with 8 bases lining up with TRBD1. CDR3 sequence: CATSENRDRYNEQFF. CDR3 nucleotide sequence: TGTGCCACCAGTGAAAACCGGGACAGGTACAATGAGCAGTTCTTC.